This entry lists 29 T cell receptor beta chains sequenced from one sample in a study of shared clonotypes between healthy human individuals. Data came from immunoSEQ multiplex PCR; TCRdb stores just in-frame clones and leaves some out. The table shows over a million clones, with approximately 80% occurring only once. Source material: memory CD4+ T cells from PBMCs. The subset here: CD45RA-negative fraction. These receptors came from a man between 18 and 35 years old in good health. Some clones in this sample may be carry-over from other donors' samples.

The chain is built from TRBV5-1 and TRBJ1-1; D not certain. Germline V gene data show CDR1 as SGHRS and CDR2 as YFSETQ. The CDR3 runs to 12 residues. With 4 bases removed from V and 13 bases from J, the gap between germline ends came to 17 bases. The CDR3 DNA reads TGCGCCAGCAGCGTCGTGGGAGGAGGAGTTTTCTTT. This codes for CASSVVGGGVFF.

This clone was seen only once. J is TRBJ2-3 and V is TRBV27, with D uncertain. Trimming stripped 8 bases from V and 1 base from J, with 10 bases between. Germline-derived CDR1 and CDR2 are MNHEY and SMNVEV (reference sequence). The CDR3 runs to 13 residues. The CDR3 is CASSSGGTDTQYF. The CDR3 DNA reads as TGTGCCAGCTCCTCTGGCGGCACAGATACGCAGTATTTT.

This sequence joins TRBV5-1 and TRBJ2-1, with D tentatively TRBD1 (5 bases). This CDR3 contains 15 residues. Germline lookup yields CDR1 SGHRS and CDR2 YFSETQ. The germline V and J ends were trimmed by 4 bases and 3 bases, with 14 bases remaining between them. CDR3 amino acids: CASSIQDRRYNEQFF. CDR3 coding DNA: TGCGCCAGCAGCATACAAGACAGACGCTACAATGAGCAGTTCTTC.

This clone was recorded a few times. The genes are TRBV19 and TRBJ1-2; D is perhaps TRBD1 (6 bases). CDR3 length equals 12 residues. Trimming pared 1 base from V and 6 bases from J, leaving 6 bases between. Looked up from germline, CDR1 is LNHDA and CDR2 is SQIVND (reference sequence). This chain's CDR3 is CASSIGDNGYTF. Here the CDR3 DNA reads TGTGCCAGTAGTATAGGGGACAATGGCTACACCTTC.

The chain employs TRBV30 and TRBJ1-2, with D perhaps matching TRBD1 (5 bases). Trimming removed 0 bases from V and 7 bases from J, with 12 bases in between. CDR3 size: 13 residues. From germline, CDR1 is GTSNPN and CDR2 SVGIG (reference sequence). CDR3 protein: CAWSVAGVGGYTF. The CDR3 DNA reads as TGTGCCTGGAGTGTTGCGGGGGTGGGTGGCTACACCTTC. Full variable domain (outside the CDR3, taken from reference TRBV30 and TRBJ1-2): SQTIHQWPATLVQPVGSPLSLECTVEGTSNPNLYWYRQAAGRGLQLLFYSVGIGQISSEVPQNLSASRPQDRQFILSSKKLLLSDSGFYLCAWSVAGVGGYTFGSGTRLTVV.

This rearrangement joins TRBV29-1 to TRBJ1-4, with unresolved D. Germline CDR1 and CDR2: SQVTM and ANQGSEA. The CDR3 totals 13 residues. V lost 5 bases to trimming and J lost 10 bases, with 17 bases between them. The CDR3 sequence: CSVLGPLSGKLFF. The CDR3 DNA reads as TGCAGCGTTCTCGGCCCCTTATCCGGAAAACTGTTTTTT.

V gene TRBV6-1 combines with J gene TRBJ2-7, with TRBD2 matching 10 bases. Germline lookup yields CDR1 MNHNS and CDR2 SASEGT. Unmatched junction bases numbered 6, after V lost 7 bases and J lost 3 bases. This CDR3 comprises 14 residues. CDR3: CASTGGLADYEQYF. DNA for the CDR3: TGTGCCAGCACCGGAGGACTAGCGGACTACGAGCAGTACTTC.

This clone was recorded a few times. The chain has TRBV28 and TRBJ2-2, with TRBD2 matching 12 bases. The CDR3 length is 17 residues. Germline-derived CDR1 and CDR2 are MDHEN and SYDVKM. V was clipped by 4 bases and J by 3 bases; unmatched bases: 6. The CDR3 DNA reads as TGTGCCAGCAGTTGGCTAGCGGGAGGGCCTTACACCGGGGAGCTGTTTTTT. It encodes CASSWLAGGPYTGELFF.

The chain couples TRBV9 to TRBJ2-2; 10 nucleotides match TRBD2. The CDR3 is 18 residues long. The germline V gene has CDR1 SGDLS and CDR2 YYNGEE. Trimming took 0 bases from V and 7 from J; bases not matched to a gene: 12. The chain's CDR3 is CASSVGTSGRRRGGELFF. DNA for the CDR3: TGTGCCAGCAGCGTAGGGACTAGCGGTCGCCGGAGGGGCGGGGAGCTGTTTTTT.

A remark on this clone: At one of its ends the junction is not consistent with the germline gene, which may arise from a read error. The J gene is TRBJ1-5, the V gene TRBV5-1, with a weak D call TRBD1 (5 bases). The CDR3 extends over 14 amino acids. Germline CDR1 and CDR2: SGHRS and YFSETQ. DNA for the CDR3: TGTGCCAGCAGCTTGGAGGGGCGTCATCAGCCCCAGCATTTT. It specifies CASSLEGRHQPQHF.

This clone was detected once. This chain links TRBV19 with TRBJ1-2; the match to TRBD1 covers 9 bases. V shed 4 bases and J 5 bases; nucleotides not matched to a gene: 8. Looked up from germline, CDR1 is LNHDA and CDR2 is SQIVND (reference sequence). The CDR3 consists of 15 residues. The CDR3 DNA follows: TGTGCCAGTAGTAGCTCCGGGACAGGGAAGTATGGCTACACCTTC. It translates to CASSSSGTGKYGYTF.

The V gene is TRBV27, the J gene TRBJ2-3; 7 bases map to TRBD2. V trimming: 0 bases; J trimming: 5 bases; junction bases outside the gene matches: 5. The CDR3 totals 15 residues. CDR1 is MNHEY, CDR2 SMNVEV, per germline (reference sequence). The CDR3 sequence: CASSLSRLAKDTQYF. The CDR3 DNA reads as TGTGCCAGCAGTTTATCGCGACTAGCAAAAGATACGCAGTATTTT.

Concerning this clone: This sample includes further DNA sequences coding for the same CDR3. V and J are TRBV6-5 and TRBJ1-1; 7 positions match TRBD1. Germline CDR1 MNHEY, CDR2 SVGAGI. The CDR3 is 14 residues long. The junction had 1 base not matched to a gene; V was cut back by 0 bases and J by 3 bases. The CDR3 is CASSYSRGDTEAFF. The DNA of the CDR3 is TGTGCCAGCAGTTACTCCAGGGGGGACACTGAAGCTTTCTTT.

J is TRBJ1-1 and V is TRBV27; D is possibly TRBD1 (5 bases). V was clipped by 5 bases and J by 5 bases, with 18 bases between them. The CDR3 extends over 15 amino acids. Germline V CDR1 and CDR2: MNHEY, SMNVEV (reference sequence). The CDR3, as DNA: TGTGCCAGCAGTACACCCCAGGGCGCTGATACTGAAGCTTTCTTT. Translated: CASSTPQGADTEAFF.

This clone was counted a few times. The J gene is TRBJ1-3, the V gene TRBV11-2, with 9 bases lining up with TRBD1. Germline CDR1 reads SGHAT; CDR2 reads FQNNGV. J was trimmed by 11 bases and V by 5 bases; bases with no gene match: 10. The CDR3 length is 14 residues. The CDR3 nucleotides read TGTGCCAGCAGCAGATCGGGACAGGGTGACTCCATATATTTT. It encodes CASSRSGQGDSIYF.

For the CDR3, the DNA is TGTGCCAGCAGCGGGTGGGGCCCGGGGGGCTACACCTTC. Protein: CASSGWGPGGYTF. The V call is TRBV12-1, the J call TRBJ1-2. TRBV12-1 is assigned pseudogene status. This CDR3 has 13 amino acids.

The chain carries TRBV30 and TRBJ2-7; D is possibly TRBD2 (7 bases). The ends were cut back, 0 bases at V and 6 bases at J, with 18 bases in the middle. The CDR3 runs 15 residues. CDR1 and CDR2 from the germline V gene are GTSNPN and SVGIG (reference sequence). As DNA, the CDR3 is TGTGCCTGGAGTGTATCCGGGGGGCGGGTGATCGAGCAGTACTTC. This translates into CAWSVSGGRVIEQYF.

The chain uses TRBV30 and TRBJ2-5, with 11 bases lining up with TRBD2. This CDR3 is built from 18 residues. The ends lost 1 base at V and 3 bases at J; junction bases unmatched: 13. CDR1 is GTSNPN and CDR2 is SVGIG in the germline V gene (reference sequence). This CDR3 reads CAWSDFLAGGPTKETQYF. The CDR3 nucleotides are TGTGCCTGGAGTGATTTTCTAGCGGGAGGTCCCACCAAAGAGACCCAGTACTTC. Drawing the rest from reference TRBV30 and TRBJ2-5, the complete variable domain is SQTIHQWPATLVQPVGSPLSLECTVEGTSNPNLYWYRQAAGRGLQLLFYSVGIGQISSEVPQNLSASRPQDRQFILSSKKLLLSDSGFYLCAWSDFLAGGPTKETQYFGPGTRLLVL.

This chain uses TRBV19 with TRBJ1-2, with D tentatively TRBD1 (6 bases). The CDR3 totals 14 residues. The germline gives CDR1 LNHDA, CDR2 SQIVND (reference sequence). The ends were cut back, 6 bases at V and 6 bases at J, with 17 bases in the middle. This CDR3 is CASRATGFRDGYTF. DNA for the CDR3: TGTGCCAGTAGGGCAACAGGGTTCAGAGATGGCTACACCTTC.

This sequence joins TRBV7-9 and TRBJ2-5, with unresolved D. This CDR3 has 13 amino acids. Germline CDR1 reads SEHNR; CDR2 reads FQNEAQ (reference sequence). Trimming cost V 5 bases and J 5 bases, with 12 bases left between them. CDR3 nucleotide sequence: TGTGCCAGCAGCCAGAAGGGTGTGGAGACCCAGTACTTC. It is translated as CASSQKGVETQYF.

This clone turned up a few times. The J gene is TRBJ1-2, the V gene TRBV7-9, with a weak D call TRBD1 (5 bases). The CDR3 sequence is 17 residues long. The germline CDR1 and CDR2 sequences are SEHNR and FQNEAQ (reference sequence). V was shortened by 4 bases and J by 1 base, with 19 bases between the two germline ends. CDR3 sequence reads: CASSSRGGGLLNYGYTF. The CDR3 nucleotides are TGTGCCAGCAGCTCACGAGGCGGGGGACTACTTAACTATGGCTACACCTTC.

The chain joins TRBV5-1 to TRBJ2-7; D may be TRBD1 or TRBD2 (5 bases each). With 2 bases removed from V and 5 bases from J, the gap between germline ends came to 17 bases. The germline V gene encodes CDR1 SGHRS and CDR2 YFSETQ. The CDR3 totals 15 residues. In DNA form, the CDR3 reads TGCGCCAGCAGCTTAACGAGGGGCGCCCCAAACGAGCAGTACTTC. As protein: CASSLTRGAPNEQYF.

The chain joins TRBV28 to TRBJ1-4; D call uncertain. V was cut by 3 bases and J by 16 bases, with 18 bases left in between. CDR3 length equals 13 residues. The germline V gene encodes CDR1 MDHEN and CDR2 SYDVKM. The DNA for the CDR3 is TGTGCCAGCAGTTTGAACCCTCCTACACGGCGGTTTTTT. Residues: CASSLNPPTRRFF.

Note on this clone: At the DNA level, this CDR3 is encoded by other sequences in the same sample as well. This chain connects TRBV29-1 to TRBJ2-6; no definite D call. CDR3 size: 14 residues. Between the trimmed V and J ends, which lost 6 bases and 0 bases, there was a span of 9 bases. CDR1 is SQVTM and CDR2 is ANQGSEA in the germline V gene. DNA for the CDR3: TGCAGCGTGGAACAGAGCTCTGGGGCCAACGTCCTGACTTTC. Residues: CSVEQSSGANVLTF.

This chain links TRBV14 with TRBJ1-2, with 8 nucleotides matching TRBD1. CDR3 length: 17 residues. The trim removed 3 bases at V and 3 bases at J, leaving 12 bases unmatched. Per the germline V gene, CDR1 is SGHDN and CDR2 is FVKESK. In DNA form, the CDR3 reads TGTGCCAGCAGCCACCCAACCTCGGACAGGGAGTACTATGGCTACACCTTC. Translating gives CASSHPTSDREYYGYTF. The full variable domain, its missing parts supplied by reference TRBV14 and TRBJ1-2, is EAGVTQFPSHSVIEKGQTVTLRCDPISGHDNLYWYRRVMGKEIKFLLHFVKESKQDESGMPNNRFLAERTGGTYSTLKVQPAELEDSGVYFCASSHPTSDREYYGYTFGSGTRLTVV.

For this clone: At the DNA level, this CDR3 is encoded by other sequences in the same sample as well. The J gene is TRBJ1-1, the V gene TRBV6-5; TRBD1 might be the D (6 bases). CDR3 length: 15 amino acids. Per the germline V gene, CDR1 is MNHEY and CDR2 is SVGAGI. V was clipped by 0 bases and J by 2 bases, with 10 bases between them. The CDR3 DNA follows: TGTGCCAGCAGTTACTCGACAGGCGTTAACACTGAAGCTTTCTTT. This codes for CASSYSTGVNTEAFF.

V and J are TRBV5-1 and TRBJ1-1; perhaps TRBD1 as D (6 bases). Germline assignment: CDR1 SGHRS and CDR2 YFSETQ. Trimming cost V 4 bases and J 1 base, with 14 bases left between them. CDR3 length: 15 residues. In DNA form, the CDR3 reads TGCGCCAGCAGCACAGCCACAGGGCCGAACACTGAAGCTTTCTTT. Translating gives CASSTATGPNTEAFF.

For the CDR3, the DNA is TGTGCCAGCAGTTTTGCGGGTGTGGCAGGGACCCTCCAAGAGACCCAGTACTTC. Translation gives CASSFAGVAGTLQETQYF. J is TRBJ2-5 and V is TRBV28; D is tentatively TRBD1 or TRBD2 (5 bases each). The V end was cut by 3 bases, the J end by 1 base, with 21 bases between. The CDR3 is made up of 18 amino acids. Germline assignment: CDR1 MDHEN and CDR2 SYDVKM.

The table lists this clone with a few counts. This chain connects TRBV10-3 to TRBJ2-3, with D maybe TRBD2 (5 bases). Germline assignment: CDR1 ENHRY and CDR2 SYGVKD. The V end lost 0 bases, the J end lost 1 base, and 8 bases lay between the germline ends. CDR3 size: 15 residues. CDR3 region: CAISESGRGTDTQYF. In DNA form, the CDR3 reads TGTGCCATCAGTGAGTCCGGGCGGGGCACAGATACGCAGTATTTT.